This T cell receptor (beta chain) was recovered during a study of beta chain features in type 1 diabetes (dated 2018 in TCRdb). In the study overall: No differences in mean age, gender distribution, total cell number or subset yield were found between patients and healthy donors. Across all samples, some 99 million sorted cells were examined, and cell number per subset correlated strongly with RNA yield. Whereas all 30 or so donors provided naive and central memory subsets, regulatory and stem cell-like memory subsets were isolated from just 8 patients and roughly 8 healthy donors. The study compared the TCRB repertoires of sorted circulating CD4+ T cell subsets in recently diagnosed type 1 diabetes patients with those in matched healthy donors. Points the paper makes about the study in general: Because cDNA was sequenced instead of genomic DNA, highly expressing activated cells could be over-represented, though the groups showed no difference in activation or CD3 levels. In all four CD4+ subsets, TCRB CDR3 length was moderately but significantly shorter in type 1 diabetes patients. PCR may preferentially amplify shorter templates, but because patient and control samples were amplified and corrected together, any resulting skew would affect both groups equally. Naive, central memory and regulatory TCRB repertoires appeared to be more alike among patients than among healthy donors. Only small numbers of individuals were included in the HLA sub-analyses, which left unresolved whether HLA type had any influence on TCRB rearrangement. Fewer insertions and more nucleotide deletions at VDJ recombination sites were observed in patients with type 1 diabetes, implying thymic rearrangement abnormalities.

From each donor, a single peripheral blood sample of about 100 mL on average was drawn into heparinised tubes. Naive, central memory, regulatory and stem cell-like memory CD4+ T cells were sorted on a BD FACSAria II using a panel including CD45RO, CCR7, CD25, CD127, CD95 and CD27. Purity was above 95% for every sorted population. Right away, PBMCs were isolated by Lymphoprep density gradient centrifugation and were stained directly, with no culture step. So that batch effects would be minimized, each experiment stained and sorted samples in pairs, pairing one healthy donor with one patient. Note on this clone: Its recognized antigen is unknown. There are no base qualities to consult, and no much larger clone falls within one base.

All of the isolated RNA was reverse transcribed with the High Capacity cDNA Reverse Transcription Kit, so expressed TCRB transcripts were sequenced. Deep immunoSEQ sequencing was applied to naive, central memory and regulatory T cell samples, giving an average of around 3.8 million total reads per sample. After sorted cells were lysed in RLT buffer, RNA was extracted with DNase-treated RNeasy Micro or Mini kits, with the choice depending on cell number. To prevent cross-contamination, each cell subset was processed individually, whereas patient and healthy donor samples were processed jointly. Using the immunoSEQ multiplex PCR, TCRB sequences were amplified from cDNA into 87-bp fragments spanning the CDR3 region. Sequencing of the amplicons was performed on the Illumina HiSeq platform. The authors' analysis ran thus. PCR bias was computationally corrected using synthetic template baselines, reads within Hamming distance 2 were collapsed, and singletons that could not be merged were discarded. Reads were aligned against IMGT to assign V, D and J genes, CDR3 length and insertions or deletions at six rearrangement sites. Within each subset, clonotype counts were normalized to the number of sorted cells before true diversity and Gini coefficients were calculated with the tcR R package. The overlap coefficient, calculated on TCRB nucleotide sequences, was used to quantify repertoire sharing. As a proxy for the pre-selection repertoire, out-of-frame TCRB sequences from naive cells were analyzed. Drawn from immuneACCESS, this table holds only the in-frame rearrangements with V and J called that TCRdb kept. Clones are partly lost; checked studies trace under half to an unresolved V gene and leave the rest unexplained. The DNA was the basis for D and trimming; V, J and clone size are from that table. The sample table records roughly 260,000 clones; roughly 22% of these occur just once. The ten top clones hold roughly 0.028% of the sample.

The germline V gene gives CDR1 as ENHRY and CDR2 as SYGVKD. The CDR3, cysteine through phenylalanine, is 14 amino acids long. The only DNA kept is the CDR3, 42 bases in frame from the first base. V is clipped by 4 bases and J by 3 bases, and the sequence between their germline boundaries is 13 bases long. Sequenced material: naive CD4+ T cells from blood. In light of the paper, this sample's cell subset or site label describes: true naive CD4+ T cells. The sequence came from a woman aged 40-49 years with type 1 diabetes. The sequence joins TRBV10-3 to TRBJ2-7; matching of 5 bases hints at TRBD2 as the D gene. The DNA is TGTGCCATCAGTGGAGGAACTGAGGGCTACGAGCAGTACTTC. It encodes CAISGGTEGYEQYF.